The rows below give T cell receptor beta chains drawn from one sample of a study of blood T cell repertoires in COVID-19. The data were produced by immunoSEQ multiplex PCR, yet TCRdb's version contains in-frame clones alone and is incomplete. The table lists 60,000 to 85,000 clones, around 85% of them singletons. Input material: peripheral blood. The receptors originated from a human donor in a cohort sampled during active COVID-19. The CDR3 runs from the conserved cysteine through the conserved F or W. D genes are given only for firm matches. Some rows have no size entry. The others give once, few or many, or a class for an expanded clone.

v_call,d_call,clone_size,j_call,cdr3_aa,cdr3_nt
TRBV4-3,-,-,TRBJ1-1,CASSQSGPMNTEAFF,TGCGCCAGCAGCCAATCAGGGCCCATGAACACTGAAGCTTTCTTT
TRBV30,-,once,TRBJ2-3,CAWSPSSDTQYF,TGTGCCTGGAGTCCCTCGTCAGATACGCAGTATTTT
TRBV5-1,-,-,TRBJ2-5,CASSSTVHQETQYF,TGCGCCAGCAGCTCTACGGTTCATCAAGAGACCCAGTACTTC
TRBV3-1/TRBV3-2,-,once,TRBJ2-3,CASSQSPTDTQYF,TGTGCCAGCAGCCAGAGCCCGACAGATACGCAGTATTTT
TRBV3-1/TRBV3-2,TRBD2,-,TRBJ2-5,CASSQVAGGTYKQETQYF,TGTGCCAGCAGCCAAGTGGCGGGGGGGACCTACAAACAAGAGACCCAGTACTTC
TRBV6-2/TRBV6-3,TRBD2,-,TRBJ2-7,CASSYWSGGNYEQYF,TGTGCCAGCAGTTACTGGAGCGGGGGAAACTACGAGCAGTACTTC
TRBV29-1,-,-,TRBJ2-5,CSVEILPLEGAETQYF,TGCAGCGTTGAAATATTGCCGTTGGAGGGCGCGGAGACCCAGTACTTC
TRBV18,TRBD1,-,TRBJ1-1,CASSPPSGGSKSF,TGTGCCAGCTCACCACCTTCAGGGGGAAGCAAATCCTTT
TRBV7-2,-,once,TRBJ2-2,CASSIQGTGELFF,TGTGCCAGCAGCATACAGGGCACCGGGGAGCTGTTTTTT
TRBV4-2,-,few,TRBJ1-2,CASSQGGGFYGYTF,TGTGCCAGCAGCCAAGGCGGGGGATTCTATGGCTACACCTTC
TRBV7-2,TRBD2,-,TRBJ2-2,CASSLSGGAAGELFF,TGTGCCAGCAGCCTTAGCGGGGGGGCCGCCGGGGAGCTGTTTTTT
TRBV28,TRBD1,-,TRBJ1-2,CASSPGQGAGYGYTF,TGTGCCAGCAGCCCAGGACAGGGGGCGGGCTATGGCTACACCTTC
TRBV30,-,few,TRBJ1-2,CAWSFRVYGYTF,TGTGCCTGGTCTTTCAGGGTCTATGGCTACACCTTC
TRBV6-5,TRBD2,-,TRBJ2-7,CASSGGAITAYEQYF,TGTGCCAGCTCGGGGGGGGCCATAACAGCCTACGAGCAGTACTTC
TRBV5-4,TRBD1,-,TRBJ2-7,CASSLGLGQGAGEQYF,TGTGCCAGCAGCTTGGGATTAGGGCAGGGGGCGGGGGAGCAGTACTTC
TRBV3-1/TRBV3-2,TRBD2,-,TRBJ2-3,CASSQNGLGREDTQYF,TGTGCCAGCAGCCAGAACGGACTAGGTCGGGAAGATACGCAGTATTTT
TRBV3-1/TRBV3-2,TRBD1,-,TRBJ2-7,CASSRRTGIYEQYF,TGTGCCAGCAGCCGAAGGACAGGGATCTACGAGCAGTACTTC
TRBV24-1,TRBD1,-,TRBJ2-3,CATSDPGTGMDTQYF,TGTGCCACCAGTGATCCGGGGACAGGGATGGATACGCAGTATTTT
TRBV7-2,TRBD2,-,TRBJ2-5,CASSPRYGGKETQYF,TGTGCCAGCAGCCCACGGTACGGGGGGAAAGAGACCCAGTACTTC
TRBV4-3,TRBD2,-,TRBJ2-1,CASSQARGTSGGAYNEQFF,TGCGCCAGCAGCCAAGCTCGTGGGACTAGCGGGGGAGCTTACAATGAGCAGTTCTTC
TRBV7-9,TRBD1,-,TRBJ1-2,CASSSTGGSNYGYTF,TGTGCCAGCAGCTCGACAGGGGGTAGTAACTATGGCTACACCTTC
TRBV11-1,TRBD1,-,TRBJ2-5,CASSLLQGLQETQYF,TGTGCCAGCAGCTTATTACAGGGGCTCCAAGAGACCCAGTACTTC
TRBV14,-,-,TRBJ1-1,CASSPAKILKEAFF,TGTGCCAGCAGCCCCGCCAAGATCTTAAAGGAGGCTTTCTTT